This T cell receptor (beta chain) was documented in a study of human thymus T cells. Study outcomes and limitations: Unrelated individuals were reported by related research to share highly overlapping thymic repertoires.

Some clones are missing from TCRdb's copy, which holds only in-frame ones; the method was immunoSEQ multiplex PCR. The sample includes 120,000 or so clones, around 95% of them seen just once. Details on this clone: Its antigen is as yet unknown.

Resections obtained during corrective heart surgery supplied the thymus tissue. Among the donors, all were healthy Finnish infants having corrective surgery for congenital heart defects. The CDR3 spans 17 residues. Trimming removed 0 bases from V and 0 bases from J; junction bases left unmatched: 5. Germline assignment: CDR1 LGHNA and CDR2 YSLEER. The receptor was derived from a boy in the first two years of life with a congenital heart defect but otherwise immunologically healthy. The V gene is TRBV4-3, the J gene TRBJ2-1; 7 nucleotides line up with TRBD2. The sample consisted of thymus tissue. The CDR3 nucleotides read TGCGCCAGCAGCCAAGATCTAGCGGACGACTCCTACAATGAGCAGTTCTTC. This codes for CASSQDLADDSYNEQFF.